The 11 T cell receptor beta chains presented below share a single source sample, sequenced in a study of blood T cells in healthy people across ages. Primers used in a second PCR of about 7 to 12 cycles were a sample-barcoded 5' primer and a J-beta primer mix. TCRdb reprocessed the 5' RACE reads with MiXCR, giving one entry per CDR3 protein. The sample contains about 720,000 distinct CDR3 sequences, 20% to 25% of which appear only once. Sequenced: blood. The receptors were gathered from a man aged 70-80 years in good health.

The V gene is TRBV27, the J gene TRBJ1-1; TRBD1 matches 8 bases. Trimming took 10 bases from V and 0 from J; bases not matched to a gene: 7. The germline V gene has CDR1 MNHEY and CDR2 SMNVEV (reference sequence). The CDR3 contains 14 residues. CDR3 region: CAIRDRYMNTEAFF. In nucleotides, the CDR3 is TGTGCCATCCGGGACAGGTATATGAACACTGAAGCTTTCTTT.

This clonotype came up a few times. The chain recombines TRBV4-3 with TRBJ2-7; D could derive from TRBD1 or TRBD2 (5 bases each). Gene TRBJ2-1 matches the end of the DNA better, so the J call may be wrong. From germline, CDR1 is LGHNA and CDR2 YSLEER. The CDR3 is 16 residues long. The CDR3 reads CASSQDQWAGTTEQFF. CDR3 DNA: TGCGCCAGCAGCCAAGATCAATGGGCAGGGACCACTGAGCAGTTCTTC.

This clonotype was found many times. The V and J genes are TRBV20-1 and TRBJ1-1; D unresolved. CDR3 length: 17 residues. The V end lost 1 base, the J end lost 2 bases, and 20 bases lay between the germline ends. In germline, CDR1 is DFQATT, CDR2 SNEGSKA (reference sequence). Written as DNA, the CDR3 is TGCAGTGCTAGAGCAGTTGGAGCCGGCAGTAGAAACACTGAAGCTTTCTTT. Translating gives CSARAVGAGSRNTEAFF.

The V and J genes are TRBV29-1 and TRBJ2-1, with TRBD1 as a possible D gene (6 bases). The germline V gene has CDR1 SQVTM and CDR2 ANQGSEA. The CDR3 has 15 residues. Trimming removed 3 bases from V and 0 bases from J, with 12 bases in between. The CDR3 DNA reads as TGCAGCGTTGACATGACAGGAAGCTCCTACAATGAGCAGTTCTTC. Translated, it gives CSVDMTGSSYNEQFF.

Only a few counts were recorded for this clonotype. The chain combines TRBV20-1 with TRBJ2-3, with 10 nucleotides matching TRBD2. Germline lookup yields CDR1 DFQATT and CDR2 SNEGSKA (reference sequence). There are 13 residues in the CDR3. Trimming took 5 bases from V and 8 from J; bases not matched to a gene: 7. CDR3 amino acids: CSARAGGPGTQYF. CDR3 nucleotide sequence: TGCAGTGCTCGAGCGGGGGGGCCGGGTACGCAGTATTTT.

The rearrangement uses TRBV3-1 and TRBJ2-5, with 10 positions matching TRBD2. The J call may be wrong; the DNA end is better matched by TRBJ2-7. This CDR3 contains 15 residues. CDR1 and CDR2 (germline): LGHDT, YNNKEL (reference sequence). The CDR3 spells CASRHSGGTTYEQYF. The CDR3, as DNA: TGTGCCAGCAGACATAGCGGGGGGACCACCTACGAGCAGTACTTC.

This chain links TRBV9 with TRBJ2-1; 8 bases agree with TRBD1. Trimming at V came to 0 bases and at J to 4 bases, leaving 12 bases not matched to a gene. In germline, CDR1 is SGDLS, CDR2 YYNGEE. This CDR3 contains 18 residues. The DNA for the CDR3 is TGTGCCAGCAGCGTAGCTGCGACAGGGGACTTAAAATACAATGAGCAGTTCTTC. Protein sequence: CASSVAATGDLKYNEQFF. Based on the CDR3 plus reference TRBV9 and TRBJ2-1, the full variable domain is DSGVTQTPKHLITATGQRVTLRCSPRSGDLSVYWYQQSLDQGLQFLIQYYNGEERAKGNILERFSAQQFPDLHSELNLSSLELGDSALYFCASSVAATGDLKYNEQFFGPGTRLTVL.

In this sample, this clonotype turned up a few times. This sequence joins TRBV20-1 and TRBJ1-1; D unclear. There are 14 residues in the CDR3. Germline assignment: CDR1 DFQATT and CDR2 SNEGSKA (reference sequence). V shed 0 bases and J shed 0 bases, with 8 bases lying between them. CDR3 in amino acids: CSARDSAVNTEAFF. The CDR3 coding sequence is TGCAGTGCTAGAGATTCGGCAGTGAACACTGAAGCTTTCTTT.

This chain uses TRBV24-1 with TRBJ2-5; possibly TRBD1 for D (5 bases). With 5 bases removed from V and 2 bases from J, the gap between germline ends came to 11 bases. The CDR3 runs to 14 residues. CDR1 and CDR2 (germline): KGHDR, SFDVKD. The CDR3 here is CATSVQDGQETQYF. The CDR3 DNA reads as TGTGCCACCAGTGTACAGGATGGGCAAGAGACCCAGTACTTC.

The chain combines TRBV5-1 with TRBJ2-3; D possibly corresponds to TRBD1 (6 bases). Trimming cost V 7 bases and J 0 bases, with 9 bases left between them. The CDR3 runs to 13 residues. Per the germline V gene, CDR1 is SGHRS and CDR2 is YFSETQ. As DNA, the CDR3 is TGCGCCAGCTACGGACAGAGCACAGATACGCAGTATTTT. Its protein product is CASYGQSTDTQYF.

In nucleotides, the CDR3 is TGCGCCAGCAGCCGGGGACTAGCGGGGTTAAACAATGAGCAGTTCTTC. Protein product: CASSRGLAGLNNEQFF. This chain uses TRBV5-1 with TRBJ2-1; 13 bases match TRBD2. V was clipped by 4 bases and J by 5 bases; unmatched bases: 6. The CDR3 length is 16 residues. Looked up from germline, CDR1 is SGHRS and CDR2 is YFSETQ.